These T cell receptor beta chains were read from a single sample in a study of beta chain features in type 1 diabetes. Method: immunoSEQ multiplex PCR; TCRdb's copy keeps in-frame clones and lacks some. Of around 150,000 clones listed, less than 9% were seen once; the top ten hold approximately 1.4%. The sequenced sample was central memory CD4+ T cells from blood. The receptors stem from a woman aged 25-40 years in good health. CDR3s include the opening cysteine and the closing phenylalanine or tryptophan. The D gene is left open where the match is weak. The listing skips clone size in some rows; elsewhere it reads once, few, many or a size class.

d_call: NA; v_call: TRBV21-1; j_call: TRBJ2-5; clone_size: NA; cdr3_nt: TGTGCCAGCAGCACCCCCCAAGGTCGCCTAGCGGGAAGGGAGACCCAGTACTTC; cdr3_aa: CASSTPQGRLAGRETQYF
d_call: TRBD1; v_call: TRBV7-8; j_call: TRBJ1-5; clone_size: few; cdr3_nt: TGTGCCAGCAGCTCTAAGACAGGGTATAGCAATCAGCCCCAGCATTTT; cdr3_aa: CASSSKTGYSNQPQHF
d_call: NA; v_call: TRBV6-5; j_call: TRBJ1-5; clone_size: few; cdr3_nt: TGTGCCAGCAGTTCCCGCGGGTCGGGCAATCAGCCCCAGCATTTT; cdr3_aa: CASSSRGSGNQPQHF
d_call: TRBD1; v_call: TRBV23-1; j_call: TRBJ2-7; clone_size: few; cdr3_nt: TGCGCCAGCAGTCAACCGGGACAGGGTTCCTACGAGCAGTACTTC; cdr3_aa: CASSQPGQGSYEQYF
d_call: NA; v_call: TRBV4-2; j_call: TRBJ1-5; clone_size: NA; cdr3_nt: TGTGCCAGCAGCCAAGATAGGACTGATCAGCCCCAGCATTTT; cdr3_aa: CASSQDRTDQPQHF
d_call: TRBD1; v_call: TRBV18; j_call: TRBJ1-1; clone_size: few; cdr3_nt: TGTGCCAGCTCACCACCGGGACAGGGCCAAGCTTTCTTT; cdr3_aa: CASSPPGQGQAFF
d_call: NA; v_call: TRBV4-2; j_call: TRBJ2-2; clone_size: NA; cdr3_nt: TGTGCCAGCAGCTTACAGGGGAACACCGGGGAGCTGTTTTTT; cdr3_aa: CASSLQGNTGELFF
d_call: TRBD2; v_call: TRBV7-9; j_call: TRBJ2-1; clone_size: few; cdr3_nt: TGTGCCAGCAGACCAGCCGGGACTAGCGCCTTAGGGGGGTTCTTC; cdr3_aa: CASRPAGTSALGGFF
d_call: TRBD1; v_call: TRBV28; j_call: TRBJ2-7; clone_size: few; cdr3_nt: TGTGCCAGCACCCTAAGGGACAGGAAATACGAGCAGTACTTC; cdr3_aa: CASTLRDRKYEQYF
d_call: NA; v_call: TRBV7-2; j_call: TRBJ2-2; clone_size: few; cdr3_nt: TGTGCCAGCAGCTTAGGAGCTCGAGTCGGGGAGCTGTTTTTT; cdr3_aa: CASSLGARVGELFF
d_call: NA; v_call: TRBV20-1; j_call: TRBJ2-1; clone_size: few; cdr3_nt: TGCAGTGCTCCCTTCAATGAGCAGTTCTTC; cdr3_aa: CSAPFNEQFF
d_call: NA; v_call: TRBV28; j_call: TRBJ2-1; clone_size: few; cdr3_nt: TGTGCCAGCAGTTTGTGGCAGTCCTACAATGAGCAGTTCTTC; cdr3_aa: CASSLWQSYNEQFF
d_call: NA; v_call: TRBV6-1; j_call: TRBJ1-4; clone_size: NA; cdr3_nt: TGTGCCAGCAGTGAACCCCTTCCGGAGCAAAATGAAAAACTGTTTTTT; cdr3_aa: CASSEPLPEQNEKLFF
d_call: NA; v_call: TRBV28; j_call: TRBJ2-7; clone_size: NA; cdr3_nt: TGTGCCAGCAGTTTCCCTGGAGTAGGAACCAGCTCCTACGAGCAGTACTTC; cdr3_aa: CASSFPGVGTSSYEQYF
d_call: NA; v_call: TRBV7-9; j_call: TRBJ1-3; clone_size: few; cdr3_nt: TGTGCCAGCAGCCCAGTCGGATCGAGGAGGCGAAACACCATATATTTT; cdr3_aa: CASSPVGSRRRNTIYF
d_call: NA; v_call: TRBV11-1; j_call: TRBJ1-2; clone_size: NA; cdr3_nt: TGTGCCAGCAGCTCTGAGAATTATGGCTACACCTTC; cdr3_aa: CASSSENYGYTF
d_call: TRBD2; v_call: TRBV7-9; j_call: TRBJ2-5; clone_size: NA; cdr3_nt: TGTGCCAGCAGTCCAGCACTAGCGGGAGGGGAGACCCAGTACTTC; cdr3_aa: CASSPALAGGETQYF
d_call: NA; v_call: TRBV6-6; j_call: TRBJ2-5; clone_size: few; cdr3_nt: TGTGCCAGCAGTTACTCAAAACGGCAAGAGACCCAGTACTTC; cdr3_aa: CASSYSKRQETQYF
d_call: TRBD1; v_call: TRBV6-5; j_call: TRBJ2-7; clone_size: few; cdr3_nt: TGTGCCAGCAGTAATGAGGGACAGGCCTCGGACGAGCAGTACTTC; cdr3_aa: CASSNEGQASDEQYF
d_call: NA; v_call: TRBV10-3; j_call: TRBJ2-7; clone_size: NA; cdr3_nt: TGTGCCATCAGTGGTGCGGGAAGCTCCTACGAGCAGTACTTC; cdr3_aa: CAISGAGSSYEQYF
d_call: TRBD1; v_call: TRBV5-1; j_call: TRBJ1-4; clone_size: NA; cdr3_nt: TGCGCCAGTCGGGACAGACTTAATGAAAAACTGTTTTTT; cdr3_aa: CASRDRLNEKLFF
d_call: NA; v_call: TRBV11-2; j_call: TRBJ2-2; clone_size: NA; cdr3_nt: TGTGCCAGCAGCTTAGCCCGTGCGGGCCCCGGGGAGCTGTTTTTT; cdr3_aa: CASSLARAGPGELFF
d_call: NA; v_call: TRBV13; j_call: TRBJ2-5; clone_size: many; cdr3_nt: TGTGCCAGCAGTTATGACAGGCGAGAGACCCAGTACTTC; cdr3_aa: CASSYDRRETQYF
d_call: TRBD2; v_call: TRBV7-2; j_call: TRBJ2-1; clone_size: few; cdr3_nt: TGTGCCAGCAGCCCAGTTAGCGGGAGCTCCTACAATGAGCAGTTCTTC; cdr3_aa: CASSPVSGSSYNEQFF
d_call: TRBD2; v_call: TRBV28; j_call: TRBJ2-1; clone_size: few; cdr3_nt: TGTGCCAGCAGTTCAAGACTAGCGGGTTACAATGAGCAGTTCTTC; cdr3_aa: CASSSRLAGYNEQFF
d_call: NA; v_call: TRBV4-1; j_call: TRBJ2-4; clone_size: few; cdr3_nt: TGCGCCAGCAGCCACAACCCACGGACAGAAGCCAAAAACATTCAGTACTTC; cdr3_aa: CASSHNPRTEAKNIQYF
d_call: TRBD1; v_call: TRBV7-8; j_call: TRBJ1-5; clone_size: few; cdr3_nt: TGTGCCAGCAGCGGAGGGACAGGGGGCAATCAGCCCCAGCATTTT; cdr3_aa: CASSGGTGGNQPQHF
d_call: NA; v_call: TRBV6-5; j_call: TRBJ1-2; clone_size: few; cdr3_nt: TGTGCCAGCAGTTATTATAGGGGAAATGGCTACACCTTC; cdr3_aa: CASSYYRGNGYTF
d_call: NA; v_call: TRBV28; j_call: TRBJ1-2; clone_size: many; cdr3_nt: TGTGCCAGCAGCCTCCAGGACAGTTACTATGGCTACACCTTC; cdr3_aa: CASSLQDSYYGYTF
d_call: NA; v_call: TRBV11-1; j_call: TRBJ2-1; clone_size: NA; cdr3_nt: TGTGCCAGCAGCCGACCCAGGGACTACAATGAGCAGTTCTTC; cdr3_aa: CASSRPRDYNEQFF
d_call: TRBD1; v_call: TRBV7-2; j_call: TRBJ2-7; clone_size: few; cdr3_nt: TGTGCCAGCAAGGGGACAGGGGGCAGAGACGAGCAGTACTTC; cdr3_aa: CASKGTGGRDEQYF
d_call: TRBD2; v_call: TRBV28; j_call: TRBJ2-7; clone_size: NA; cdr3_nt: TGTGCCAGCAGTATGGGACTAGCGGGAGCAGATGGATTCGAGCAGTACTTC; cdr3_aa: CASSMGLAGADGFEQYF
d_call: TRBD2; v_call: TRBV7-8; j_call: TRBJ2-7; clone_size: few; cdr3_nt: TGTGCCAGCAGCAGACGAAGAGCGGGAGAGACCTACGAGCAGTACTTC; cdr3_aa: CASSRRRAGETYEQYF
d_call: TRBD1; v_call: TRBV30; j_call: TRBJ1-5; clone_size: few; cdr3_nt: TGTGCCTGGAGTACCGGGACAGGGGGCCTTAGCAATCAGCCCCAGCATTTT; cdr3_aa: CAWSTGTGGLSNQPQHF